Listed below are T cell receptor beta chains from one sample, sequenced in a study of identical twins. TCRdb used MiXCR to reprocess the 5' RACE reads, holding one entry per CDR3 protein. This table holds 700,000 or so distinct CDR3 sequences, 8.5% to 9.5% found once. This sample also appeared in a second study, on yellow fever vaccine responses in identical twins.

Input material: PBMCs. These receptors came from a woman aged 18-30 years in good health. Each CDR3 is given with its conserved first and last residue. The D gene is left open where the match is weak. Rows may omit the clone size; those that give it use once, few, many or a size class.

V: TRBV6-5; J: TRBJ2-7; size: -; D: -; DNA: TGTGCCAGCAGTTACTCGAACGCTGGAGGGGATGAGTCCTACGAGCAGTACTTC; CDR3: CASSYSNAGGDESYEQYF
V: TRBV20-1; J: TRBJ2-2; size: -; D: TRBD2; DNA: TGCAGTGCACCGATGGGTAGCGGGGGGGTCCGAGACACCGGGGAGCTGTTTTTT; CDR3: CSAPMGSGGVRDTGELFF
V: TRBV9; J: TRBJ2-5; size: few; D: TRBD2; DNA: TGTGCCAGCAGCGTGGCCGGGGGGGTAACCCAAGAGACCCAGTACTTC; CDR3: CASSVAGGVTQETQYF
V: TRBV7-2; J: TRBJ2-7; size: few; D: -; DNA: TGTGCCAGCAGCTTACTGGGAATGGGCTACGAGCAGTACTTC; CDR3: CASSLLGMGYEQYF
V: TRBV20-1; J: TRBJ2-3; size: -; D: -; DNA: TGCAGTGCTAGAGATGGGACTGGGGGGTGGTATAGCACAGATACGCAGTATTTT; CDR3: CSARDGTGGWYSTDTQYF
V: TRBV7-8; J: TRBJ2-3; size: few; D: -; DNA: TGTGCCAGCAGCTGGGCGTCAGTTTTCACAGATACGCAGTATTTT; CDR3: CASSWASVFTDTQYF
V: TRBV6-5; J: TRBJ1-1; size: -; D: -; DNA: TGTGCCAGCAGTTATACACCGGGGACCATCGCTGAAGCTTTCTTT; CDR3: CASSYTPGTIAEAFF
V: TRBV5-1; J: TRBJ1-5; size: few; D: TRBD1; DNA: TGCGCCAGCCGTATAACAGGGGATAACAATCAGCCCCAGCATTTT; CDR3: CASRITGDNNQPQHF
V: TRBV2; J: TRBJ2-7; size: -; D: TRBD1; DNA: TGTGCCAGCAGCGACAGGGGAAGGAACGAGCAGTACTTC; CDR3: CASSDRGRNEQYF
V: TRBV5-1; J: TRBJ1-2; size: -; D: TRBD1; DNA: TGCGCCAGCAGCTCGGGACAGACTCACTATGGCTACACCTTC; CDR3: CASSSGQTHYGYTF
V: TRBV5-1; J: TRBJ1-1; size: many; D: -; DNA: TGCGCCAGCAGCACTGCGGGGGGAACTGAAGCTTTCTTT; CDR3: CASSTAGGTEAFF
V: TRBV20-1; J: TRBJ2-7; size: -; D: TRBD2; DNA: TGCAGTGCTAGAGACGCTAGCGGGCCCTCCTACGAGCAGTACTTC; CDR3: CSARDASGPSYEQYF
V: TRBV6-1; J: TRBJ2-2; size: -; D: -; DNA: TGTGCCAGCAGGACCAGGGGACTTTCGAACACCGGGGAGCTGTTTTTT; CDR3: CASRTRGLSNTGELFF
V: TRBV20-1; J: TRBJ1-5; size: -; D: -; DNA: TGCAGTGCTAGAGAATTGGGGGGGTTTAGCAATCAGCCCCAGCATTTT; CDR3: CSARELGGFSNQPQHF
V: TRBV9; J: TRBJ2-3; size: -; D: TRBD2; DNA: TGTGCCAGCAGCTATAGCGGGGGCAGAACCACAGATACGCAGTATTTT; CDR3: CASSYSGGRTTDTQYF